Following are 19 T cell receptor beta chains from one sample sequenced in a study of a mutant IDH1 vaccine in newly diagnosed glioma. Stated time point: baseline, week 1 (first vaccination visit). Treatment reported: pre-vaccination baseline after standard-of-care therapy. Data came from immunoSEQ multiplex PCR; TCRdb stores just in-frame clones and leaves some out. This repertoire shows 45,000 to 70,000 clones, about nine tenths found once; its top ten account for roughly 2.5%. This material consisted of PBMCs, taken from a glioma patient treated with radiotherapy, temozolomide or both. Receptors originate from a man aged 45 to 65 with glioma.

The chain is built from TRBV7-9 and TRBJ1-2; D unclear. Trimming pared 0 bases from V and 1 base from J, leaving 6 bases between. This CDR3 has 14 amino acids. The germline V gene has CDR1 SEHNR and CDR2 FQNEAQ (reference sequence). The CDR3, as DNA: TGTGCCAGCAGCTTAGCAGGCAGTAACTATGGCTACACCTTC. Amino acids: CASSLAGSNYGYTF.

The chain combines TRBV29-1 with TRBJ1-2, with a weak D call TRBD1 (6 bases). V shed 3 bases and J shed 4 bases, with 21 bases lying between them. The CDR3 sequence is 16 residues long. CDR1 and CDR2 (germline): SQVTM, ANQGSEA. The CDR3 loop is CSVDGLTGFNVYGYTF. Here the CDR3 DNA reads TGCAGCGTTGACGGCCTTACAGGGTTCAATGTCTATGGCTACACCTTC.

This clone was detected only once. This chain connects TRBV10-1 to TRBJ2-5; 11 nucleotides match TRBD1. The CDR3 extends over 16 amino acids. The V gene end was trimmed by 4 bases and the J gene end by 1 base; junction bases not matched to a gene: 5. Germline CDR1 is WNHNN and CDR2 is SYGVQD (reference sequence). The CDR3 DNA reads TGCGCCAGCAGTGTTGGGACAGGGGGATTCCAAGAGACCCAGTACTTC. Residues: CASSVGTGGFQETQYF.

The chain is built from TRBV27 and TRBJ1-4; 9 bases line up with TRBD1. V was pared by 5 bases and J by 7 bases, with 5 bases of the junction left unmatched. This CDR3 spans 14 amino acids. Germline V gene lookup returns CDR1 MNHEY and CDR2 SMNVEV (reference sequence). Here the CDR3 DNA reads TGTGCCAGCAGTCAGGACAGGGGCGGTGAAAAACTGTTTTTT. Its translation is CASSQDRGGEKLFF.

The J gene is TRBJ1-1, the V gene TRBV4-1; TRBD1 is a possible D gene (5 bases). CDR1 and CDR2 from the germline V gene are MGHRA and YSYEKL. The CDR3 loop spans 15 amino acids. The V end lost 1 base, the J end lost 4 bases, and 13 bases lay between the germline ends. CDR3: CASSQVDTRGTEAFF. The CDR3 DNA reads as TGCGCCAGCAGCCAAGTGGACACCCGGGGCACTGAAGCTTTCTTT.

The chain joins TRBV5-6 to TRBJ2-7, with D perhaps matching TRBD2 (5 bases). Trimming shortened V by 6 bases and J by 2 bases, and 18 bases separated the two germline ends. Germline V lookup: CDR1 SGHDT, CDR2 YYEEEE. This CDR3 is 15 amino acids long. The CDR3: CASNIEGFGAYEQYF. In nucleotides, the CDR3 is TGTGCCAGCAATATCGAGGGATTTGGCGCCTACGAGCAGTACTTC.

This clone is a singleton in its sample. V and J are TRBV14 and TRBJ2-7, with a possible D match to TRBD1 (5 bases). Germline CDR1 and CDR2: SGHDN and FVKESK. Between the trimmed V and J ends, which lost 0 bases and 2 bases, there was a span of 14 bases. CDR3 size: 16 residues. The CDR3 sequence: CASSQDRGLLPYEQYF. The CDR3 coding sequence is TGTGCCAGCAGCCAAGATAGGGGCCTCTTGCCCTACGAGCAGTACTTC.

The gene calls are TRBV2 and TRBJ1-6; TRBD1 might be the D (5 bases). Per the germline V gene, CDR1 is SNHLY and CDR2 is FYNNEI. The CDR3 runs to 15 residues. Trimming cost V 5 bases and J 12 bases, with 20 bases left between them. The CDR3 nucleotides are TGTGCCAGCAGTTTAGAGGGGACCTATTTCGAACCCCTCCACTTT. It translates to CASSLEGTYFEPLHF.

V is TRBV30 and J is TRBJ1-3; no reliable D call. From germline, CDR1 is GTSNPN and CDR2 SVGIG (reference sequence). The CDR3 totals 14 residues. The V end was cut by 2 bases, the J end by 0 bases, with 8 bases between. CDR3 residues: CAWSFGDSGNTIYF. Here the CDR3 DNA reads TGTGCCTGGAGTTTCGGGGACTCTGGAAACACCATATATTTT.

The rearrangement links TRBV19 to TRBJ1-3; D is unclear. Trimming cost V 5 bases and J 2 bases, with 10 bases left between them. The CDR3 totals 14 residues. Germline V gene sequence: CDR1 LNHDA, CDR2 SQIVND (reference sequence). CDR3 bases: TGTGCCAGTAGTCCTATAGGGACTGGAAACACCATATATTTT. It specifies CASSPIGTGNTIYF.

Only one count was recorded for this clone. This chain joins TRBV7-9 and TRBJ2-7; 15 bases align to TRBD2. V lost 4 bases to trimming and J lost 7 bases; unmatched junction nucleotides: 8. Germline V gene sequence: CDR1 SEHNR, CDR2 FQNEAQ (reference sequence). This CDR3 comprises 16 residues. CDR3 in DNA: TGTGCCAGCAGCTCCCGGACTAGCGGGAGGGCCGGTGAGCAGTACTTC. Encoded protein: CASSSRTSGRAGEQYF.

J is TRBJ2-7 and V is TRBV7-9, with unresolved D. This CDR3 region has 11 residues. The germline CDR1 and CDR2 sequences are SEHNR and FQNEAQ (reference sequence). V lost 5 bases and J lost 6, with 8 bases in between. The CDR3 bases are TGTGCCAGCAGCGCTCCCGGCGAGCAGTACTTC. It is translated as CASSAPGEQYF.

The sample holds a few counts of this clone. The chain combines TRBV10-3 with TRBJ2-7; TRBD2 aligns across 14 bases. Germline CDR1 reads ENHRY; CDR2 reads SYGVKD. The V and J ends lost 5 bases and 1 base, in that order; junction bases with no gene match: 4. The CDR3 loop spans 16 amino acids. Here the CDR3 reads CAISTGLAGESYEQYF. The CDR3 DNA is TGTGCCATCAGTACGGGACTAGCGGGGGAATCCTACGAGCAGTACTTC.

The V gene is TRBV7-2, the J gene TRBJ2-2; D assignment may be TRBD1 or TRBD2 (5 bases each). The CDR3 runs to 15 residues. Looked up from germline, CDR1 is SGHTA and CDR2 is FQGNSA. V lost 3 bases and J lost 3, with 11 bases in between. CDR3 loop: CASSFKGRDTGELFF. The CDR3 DNA reads TGTGCCAGCAGCTTCAAGGGGCGGGACACCGGGGAGCTGTTTTTT.

The chain joins TRBV11-2 to TRBJ2-7; D gene uncertain. V was clipped by 0 bases and J by 2 bases, with 14 bases between them. The CDR3 covers 16 residues. Germline V gene lookup returns CDR1 SGHAT and CDR2 FQNNGV. CDR3 in DNA: TGTGCCAGCAGCTTAGATCCAGGCAGGCGTGCCTACGAGCAGTACTTC. It specifies CASSLDPGRRAYEQYF. Full variable domain (missing parts from reference TRBV11-2 and TRBJ2-7): EAGVAQSPRYKIIEKRQSVAFWCNPISGHATLYWYQQILGQGPKLLIQFQNNGVVDDSQLPKDRFSAERLKGVDSTLKIQPAKLEDSAVYLCASSLDPGRRAYEQYFGPGTRLTVT.

The J gene is TRBJ2-2, the V gene TRBV15; no clear D gene. The germline CDR1 and CDR2 sequences are LNHNV and YYDKDF (reference sequence). Trimming took off 0 bases at V and 0 bases at J, with 14 bases between the two ends. The CDR3 length is 18 residues. CDR3 sequence: CATSRDFSVVSNTGELFF. DNA of the CDR3: TGTGCCACCAGCAGAGATTTTAGTGTGGTCTCGAACACCGGGGAGCTGTTTTTT.

The chain carries TRBV2 and TRBJ1-5; D possibly corresponds to TRBD1 (5 bases). Trimming took 8 bases from V and 9 from J, leaving 32 bases between them. Looked up from germline, CDR1 is SNHLY and CDR2 is FYNNEI. The CDR3 sequence is 18 residues long. The CDR3 nucleotides are TGTGCCAGCGCCTCCTCGGCGGGGGGAGCAAGGGGTTCAAGGCCCCAGCATTTT. This codes for CASASSAGGARGSRPQHF.

The J gene is TRBJ2-2, the V gene TRBV9; possible D gene TRBD1, 6 bases. The CDR3 sequence is 15 residues long. Germline-derived CDR1 and CDR2 are SGDLS and YYNGEE. Trimming cost V 2 bases and J 4 bases, with 12 bases left between them. CDR3 protein: CASSVGGAPTGELFF. The CDR3 DNA reads as TGTGCCAGCAGCGTTGGGGGCGCGCCCACCGGGGAGCTGTTTTTT.

This chain connects TRBV5-6 to TRBJ1-6; D possibly corresponds to TRBD1 (6 bases). This CDR3 spans 14 amino acids. Trimming removed 3 bases at V and 9 bases at J, with 13 bases between. Germline loops: CDR1 SGHDT, CDR2 YYEEEE. The CDR3 region is CASSSGQLGSPLHF. The CDR3 DNA reads as TGTGCCAGCAGCTCAGGACAGCTCGGTTCACCCCTCCACTTT.